Each of the 24 T cell receptor beta chains below was sequenced from the same sample in a study of Graves' ophthalmopathy and Graves' hyperthyroidism. Amplification of TCR beta CDR3 regions used RNA transcripts. Investigators did first-round RT-PCR with HTBI primers, then second-round multiplex PCR. MiXCR, applied by TCRdb to the multiplex PCR reads, yields one record per CDR3 protein. The table includes some 350,000 distinct CDR3 sequences, about 15% detected once. The sequencing input was peripheral blood. The receptors shown here come from an adult woman with stable Graves' hyperthyroidism.

In this sample, this clonotype turned up a few times. The chain recombines TRBV6-1 with TRBJ2-1, with D hard to call. Germline V gene data show CDR1 as MNHNS and CDR2 as SASEGT. The CDR3 runs to 11 residues. The V gene lost 6 bases and the J gene lost 13 bases, with 13 bases spanning the gap. CDR3 DNA: TGTGCCAGCAGAGCTAACAACGAACAGTTCTTC. Translating gives CASRANNEQFF.

This clonotype has at least ten counts. DNA of the CDR3: TGTGCCAGCACGAGCGGACAGGGAACCTCCTATAATTCACCCCTCCACTTT. This encodes CASTSGQGTSYNSPLHF. The chain carries TRBV28 and TRBJ1-6; 8 bases match TRBD1. Per germline, CDR1 MDHEN and CDR2 SYDVKM. V was pared by 7 bases and J by 0 bases, with 8 bases of the junction left unmatched. This CDR3 contains 17 residues.

In regard to this clonotype: A single base separates this from a much larger clone, so it may be a read error. The J gene is TRBJ1-2, the V gene TRBV13; weak D call: TRBD1 (5 bases). This CDR3 has 15 residues. Germline CDR1 and CDR2: PRHDT and FYEKMQ (reference sequence). The DNA for the CDR3 is TGTGCCAGCCGCTTACGAGTCAGGGCTAACTATGGCTACACCTTC. Translating gives CASRLRVRANYGYTF.

This clonotype occurred many times. This could be a read error, since a much larger clone is one nucleotide away. The V gene is TRBV6-5, the J gene TRBJ1-1; TRBD1 might be the D (5 bases). Germline loops: CDR1 MNHEY, CDR2 SVGAGI. This CDR3 has 15 amino acids. The CDR3 sequence: CASSYTHLDRVGASF. CDR3 nucleotides: TGTGCCAGCAGTTACACACACCTTGACAGAGTCGGAGCTTCCTTT.

This clonotype came up many times. The chain has TRBV29-1 and TRBJ1-2; D possibly corresponds to TRBD1 (6 bases). V lost 7 bases to trimming and J lost 6 bases, with 21 bases between them. This CDR3 region has 14 residues. Germline-derived CDR1 and CDR2 are SQVTM and ANQGSEA. CDR3 in amino acids: CSAPSTGGGDGYTF. CDR3 DNA: TGCAGCGCTCCCTCAACCGGGGGCGGCGATGGCTACACCTTC.

Many counts were recorded for this clonotype. The chain employs TRBV4-3 and TRBJ2-7; D gene uncertain. CDR1 and CDR2 (germline): LGHNA, YSLEER. The CDR3 has 15 amino acids. Trimming removed 0 bases at V and 2 bases at J, with 11 bases between. The DNA of the CDR3 is TGCGCCAGCAGCCAAGATCCGACACGAACCTACGAGCAGTACTTC. Its translation: CASSQDPTRTYEQYF.

The V call is TRBV7-2, the J call TRBJ1-6; perhaps TRBD1 as D (5 bases). This CDR3 region has 15 residues. Trimming shortened V by 6 bases and J by 10 bases, and 19 bases separated the two germline ends. CDR1 is SGHTA and CDR2 is FQGNSA in the germline V gene. The CDR3 sequence is CASSYYRDRQSPLHF. For the CDR3, the DNA is TGTGCCAGCAGTTATTACCGGGACCGGCAATCACCCCTCCACTTT.

The table lists this clonotype with many counts. V is TRBV7-8 and J is TRBJ2-7, with D possibly TRBD1 on 7 matching bases. V lost 4 bases and J 2 bases, leaving 15 bases between the germline ends. CDR1 and CDR2 from the germline V gene are SGHVS and FQNEAQ. This CDR3 has 15 residues. In nucleotides, the CDR3 is TGTGCCAGCAGCTCGCTCCAGGGGGGCCCCTACGAGCAGTACTTC. As protein: CASSSLQGGPYEQYF.

The rearrangement uses TRBV27 and TRBJ2-5; no clear D gene. CDR1 MNHEY and CDR2 SMNVEV come from the germline V gene (reference sequence). The V end lost 3 bases, the J end lost 1 base, and 6 bases lay between the germline ends. The CDR3 totals 13 residues. Here the CDR3 reads CASSLNFQETQYF. The CDR3 DNA sequence: TGTGCCAGCAGTTTGAACTTCCAAGAGACCCAGTACTTC.

This clonotype was seen at least ten times. This chain links TRBV10-3 with TRBJ1-1; 9 bases are shared with TRBD1. Germline V gene data show CDR1 as ENHRY and CDR2 as SYGVKD. V gave up 6 bases and J gave up 3 bases; unmatched junction bases: 5. The CDR3 extends over 14 amino acids. The CDR3 sequence is CAIRIRDRDTEAFF. For the CDR3, the DNA is TGTGCCATCAGGATAAGGGACAGGGACACTGAAGCTTTCTTT.

This clonotype was seen ten or more times. The rearrangement uses TRBV28 and TRBJ1-3, with a possible D match to TRBD1 (6 bases). This CDR3 comprises 15 residues. Germline loops: CDR1 MDHEN, CDR2 SYDVKM. The ends were cut back, 7 bases at V and 0 bases at J, with 13 bases in the middle. CDR3 amino acids: CASKARGLSGNTIYF. The CDR3 DNA follows: TGTGCCAGCAAAGCGCGGGGGCTCTCTGGAAACACCATATATTTT.

This clonotype was detected many times. The J gene is TRBJ1-1, the V gene TRBV28; D is undetermined. Trimming took off 11 bases at V and 3 bases at J, with 16 bases between the two ends. Germline assignment: CDR1 MDHEN and CDR2 SYDVKM. The CDR3 spans 13 residues. The CDR3 sequence is CASMPEAYTEAFF. CDR3 DNA sequence: TGTGCCTCCATGCCGGAGGCGTACACTGAAGCTTTCTTT. The full variable domain, with the rest looked up from reference TRBV28 and TRBJ1-1, is DVKVTQSSRYLVKRTGEKVFLECVQDMDHENMFWYRQDPGLGLRLIYFSYDVKMKEKGDIPEGYSVSREKKERFSLILESASTNQTSMYLCASMPEAYTEAFFGQGTRLTVV.

The chain couples TRBV6-5 to TRBJ2-2, with 7 bases aligning to TRBD1. Germline V gives CDR1 MNHEY, CDR2 SVGAGI. With V trimmed by 0 bases and J by 4 bases, 5 bases remained unmatched. This CDR3 region has 16 residues. CDR3 residues: CASSYSRTGVTGELFF. The CDR3 bases are TGTGCCAGCAGTTACTCGAGAACAGGGGTCACCGGGGAGCTGTTTTTT.

This clonotype showed up many times. The chain joins TRBV6-1 to TRBJ2-5; tentative D call: TRBD2 (6 bases). This CDR3 is 16 amino acids long. Deletions cut 1 base from V and 3 bases from J, with 15 bases between. The germline V gene encodes CDR1 MNHNS and CDR2 SASEGT. CDR3 coding DNA: TGTGCCAGCAGTGAAGGTGTGGGGGAGGCGGAAGAGACCCAGTACTTC. Its protein product is CASSEGVGEAEETQYF.

In this sample, this clonotype turned up many times. V usage is TRBV29-1 and J usage is TRBJ1-2, with 8 bases fitting TRBD1. CDR1 and CDR2 (germline): SQVTM, ANQGSEA. The CDR3 covers 13 residues. V trimming: 8 bases; J trimming: 4 bases; junction bases outside the gene matches: 9. CDR3 in amino acids: CSSEDRAGYGYTF. In DNA form, the CDR3 reads TGCAGCTCAGAGGACAGGGCGGGCTATGGCTACACCTTC.

The count of this clonotype is one. A much larger clone differs from this one at a single base, so this may be a read error. Because the CDR3 is missing its conserved closing phenylalanine or tryptophan, this is likely a read error. The chain carries TRBV10-3 and TRBJ1-1; D not certain. The germline V gene encodes CDR1 ENHRY and CDR2 SYGVKD. This CDR3 spans 11 amino acids. V was cut by 10 bases and J by 7 bases, with 13 bases left in between. CDR3 nucleotide sequence: TGTGCCACCTCGGGTGGCGATGAAGCTTTCTAT. It yields the protein CATSGGDEAFY.

This clonotype was seen at least ten times. The gene calls are TRBV5-1 and TRBJ2-7; 8 nucleotides match TRBD2. Trimming at V came to 1 base and at J to 7 bases, leaving 16 bases not matched to a gene. This CDR3 region has 17 residues. Germline CDR1 is SGHRS and CDR2 is YFSETQ. CDR3: CASSLTVSGTRPWEQYF. The CDR3, as DNA: TGCGCCAGCAGCTTGACCGTATCCGGGACTAGACCTTGGGAGCAGTACTTC.

The sample holds many counts of this clonotype. The rearrangement joins TRBV19 to TRBJ1-1; a possible D gene is TRBD1 (5 bases). CDR3 size: 15 residues. Germline CDR1 reads LNHDA; CDR2 reads SQIVND (reference sequence). The V and J ends lost 5 bases and 6 bases respectively, with 19 bases between them. Written as DNA, the CDR3 is TGTGCCAGTAGTGACAGTCTCCAGACCTTGTCTGAAGCTTTCTTT. Protein sequence: CASSDSLQTLSEAFF.

In its sample, this clonotype was seen many times. The rearrangement uses TRBV30 and TRBJ2-2; no reliable D call. The CDR3 sequence is 12 residues long. Looked up from germline, CDR1 is GTSNPN and CDR2 is SVGIG (reference sequence). Trimming stripped 4 bases from V and 7 bases from J, with 10 bases between. The CDR3 DNA reads as TGTGCCTGGACTCCACGAGGCGGGGAGCTGTTTTTT. Protein sequence: CAWTPRGGELFF.

The sample holds a few counts of this clonotype. The chain uses TRBV12-3 or TRBV12-4 and TRBJ2-5, with a weak D call TRBD2 (5 bases). The CDR3 consists of 14 residues. Trimming removed 5 bases at V and 6 bases at J, with 16 bases between. The CDR3 protein is CASSAPGWKKTQYF. The CDR3 DNA follows: TGTGCCAGCAGTGCGCCGGGGTGGAAAAAGACCCAGTACTTC.

This clonotype showed up many times. V usage is TRBV12-3 or TRBV12-4 and J usage is TRBJ1-1; 9 bases fit TRBD1. Germline trimming cut 5 bases from V and 5 bases from J; bases unmatched to any gene: 3. The CDR3 has 13 amino acids. This chain's CDR3 is CASSPQGATEAFF. In nucleotides, the CDR3 is TGTGCCAGCAGTCCACAGGGGGCAACTGAAGCTTTCTTT.

This clonotype was seen many times. The J gene is TRBJ2-2, the V gene TRBV5-5; D could derive from TRBD1 or TRBD2 (5 bases each). V lost 5 bases and J 1 base, leaving 15 bases between the germline ends. Germline-derived CDR1 and CDR2 are SGHKS and YYEKEE (reference sequence). This CDR3 is built from 16 residues. CDR3 DNA sequence: TGTGCCAGCAGTAACCTACTTGGGGGGAACACCGGGGAGCTGTTTTTT. Protein sequence: CASSNLLGGNTGELFF.

This clonotype has ten or more counts. The CDR3 DNA sequence: TGTGCTAGTGAGGGGGAGGGTGGGACTAGCCTGCAGTACTTC. Encoded protein: CASEGEGGTSLQYF. V gene TRBV12-5 combines with J gene TRBJ2-7; 9 bases match TRBD2. Germline loops: CDR1 LGHNT, CDR2 FRNRAP. The CDR3 extends over 14 amino acids. The V and J ends lost 7 bases and 9 bases, in that order; junction bases with no gene match: 13.

V usage is TRBV28 and J usage is TRBJ1-5; 9 bases fit TRBD1. The CDR3 is 14 residues long. In germline, CDR1 is MDHEN, CDR2 SYDVKM. V shed 5 bases and J 6 bases; nucleotides not matched to a gene: 5. The CDR3 region is CASSRDREFQPQHF. CDR3 sequence (DNA): TGTGCCAGCAGTCGGGACAGGGAATTTCAGCCCCAGCATTTT.